The clone carrying this TCR beta chain showed up many times. Its antigen remains unidentified. Researchers took RNA transcripts and amplified the TCR beta CDR3 regions from them. Researchers ran a first-round RT-PCR on the TCR CDR3 using the HTBI primer set. In TCRdb, the multiplex PCR reads were re-called with MiXCR into one record per CDR3 protein. The repertoire holds approximately 600,000 distinct CDR3 sequences, with roughly 20% as singletons. Orbital computed tomography and thyroid ultrasound, together with serum TRAb and thyroxine and clinical symptoms, were used for diagnoses. These data come from a study of T cells in Graves' hyperthyroidism and ophthalmopathy. The overall study: Peripheral blood was obtained at initial diagnosis, preceding any treatment. Study-level findings and limits: Ophthalmopathy and stable hyperthyroidism were told apart by a 13 V-J model. Within blood appeared most thyroid clonotypes that had expanded above 0.001.

V lost 9 bases, J lost 0 bases, and 14 bases stayed unmatched. The CDR3 is made up of 16 amino acids. The sequenced material came from blood. V gene TRBV12-3 or TRBV12-4 combines with J gene TRBJ2-7; 7 nucleotides agree with TRBD2. The clonotype comes from a young man with Graves' ophthalmopathy. For the CDR3, the DNA is TGTGCCAGACCCCGACATGCTCGGGGGGACTCCTACGAGCAGTACTTC. Its translation: CARPRHARGDSYEQYF.